Listed below are T cell receptor beta chains from one sample, sequenced in a study of T cells in localized non-small cell lung cancer. Measured with immunoSEQ multiplex PCR; TCRdb has only the in-frame clones, and not every one. This repertoire shows tens of thousands of clones, about 89% found once; its top ten account for around 2.9%. The input for sequencing was peripheral blood, taken before any cancer treatment. The receptors here all came from a female donor of 60 years or more with stage I lung adenocarcinoma. The CDR3 runs from the conserved cysteine through the conserved F or W. The D gene is left open where the match is weak. Size is omitted from some rows. Given values are once, few, many or a class for expanded clones.

CASRESRDRGSTQYF TGTGCCAGCAGGGAGTCCCGGGACAGGGGGTCGACGCAGTATTTT TRBD1 TRBJ2-3 once TRBV6-1
CSVLGGPYQETQYF TGCAGCGTCCTGGGGGGGCCGTACCAAGAGACCCAGTACTTC . TRBJ2-5 few TRBV29-1
CASSSRQGTDTQYF TGCGCCAGCAGCTCACGACAGGGCACAGATACGCAGTATTTT . TRBJ2-3 . TRBV5-1
CASRVAGLGTNEQFF TGTGCCAGCAGAGTAGCGGGATTGGGGACTAATGAGCAGTTCTTC TRBD2 TRBJ2-1 . TRBV2
CASSLVVASGYTGELFF TGTGCCAGCAGCTTAGTAGTTGCTAGCGGGTACACCGGGGAGCTGTTTTTT TRBD2 TRBJ2-2 . TRBV7-9
CASSLTITRGNEQFF TGTGCCAGCAGCTTGACTATCACGAGAGGCAATGAGCAGTTCTTC . TRBJ2-1 . TRBV5-4
CASSLDVGGHNEQFF TGTGCCAGCAGCTTAGATGTAGGGGGACACAATGAGCAGTTCTTC . TRBJ2-1 . TRBV7-2
CASSIASGSWFF TGTGCCAGTAGTATAGCCAGCGGGAGTTGGTTCTTC TRBD2 TRBJ2-1 . TRBV19
CASGVRNTGELFF TGTGCTAGTGGTGTCAGGAACACCGGGGAGCTGTTTTTT . TRBJ2-2 . TRBV12-5
CASSQPTSWGLETQYF TGCGCCAGCAGCCAGCCCACTAGTTGGGGTTTGGAGACCCAGTACTTC . TRBJ2-5 . TRBV4-1
CAITNRGGYTF TGTGCCATAACTAACAGGGGTGGCTACACCTTC TRBD1 TRBJ1-2 few TRBV7-9
CASSFLPTEAFF TGTGCCAGCAGCTTTCTTCCCACTGAAGCTTTCTTT . TRBJ1-1 . TRBV7-2
CASSPTYLSYEQYF TGTGCCAGCAGTCCCACCTATTTATCCTACGAGCAGTACTTC . TRBJ2-7 . TRBV2
CASSFGRLAGYNEQFF TGTGCCAGCAGCTTCGGGAGACTAGCGGGATACAATGAGCAGTTCTTC TRBD2 TRBJ2-1 . TRBV7-3